Below are 20 T cell receptor beta chains sequenced from a single sample in a study of technical replicates of blood from a handful of donors. Measured with immunoSEQ multiplex PCR; TCRdb has only the in-frame clones, and not every one. Here the sample spans approximately 15,000 clones, around 87% being singletons. The source material was PBMCs. Receptors were obtained from a human donor in good health.

The chain uses TRBV6-4 and TRBJ2-7; maybe TRBD1 (5 bases). With 4 bases removed from V and 2 bases from J, the gap between germline ends came to 15 bases. The CDR3 consists of 15 residues. Germline V gene lookup returns CDR1 MRHNA and CDR2 SNTAGT. CDR3 region: CASSVKGDGPYEQYF. The CDR3 region has the DNA TGTGCCAGCAGTGTGAAAGGGGATGGGCCCTACGAGCAGTACTTC.

Only one count was recorded for this clone. The chain links TRBV2 to TRBJ2-2; TRBD2 matches 8 bases. After removal of 8 bases from V and 7 bases from J, the junction contained 9 bases not matched to a gene. In germline, CDR1 is SNHLY, CDR2 FYNNEI. CDR3 size: 14 residues. CDR3 DNA: TGTGCCAGCTCTTTAGCGGGGCCCATCGGGGAGCTGTTTTTT. This sequence encodes CASSLAGPIGELFF.

As concerns this clone: One junction end does not reproduce the germline sequence, and a read error may be involved. The rearrangement joins TRBV30 to TRBJ2-7; 8 bases line up with TRBD1. CDR3 length equals 9 residues. Germline V lookup: CDR1 GTSNPN, CDR2 SVGIG (reference sequence). CDR3 in amino acids: CAWGQGPFF. The DNA of the CDR3 is TGTGCCTGGGGACAGGGACCTTTTTTC.

V gene TRBV10-3 combines with J gene TRBJ2-1; 7 bases are a match to TRBD2. Germline CDR1 and CDR2: ENHRY and SYGVKD. Trimming took 3 bases from V and 9 from J; bases not matched to a gene: 8. The CDR3 sequence is 14 residues long. The CDR3 nucleotides are TGTGCCATCAGTGAAACGTTAGCGGGCAGTGAGCAGTTCTTC. Translated, it gives CAISETLAGSEQFF.

In this sample, this clone turned up once. The chain couples TRBV5-1 to TRBJ2-3; 8 nucleotides agree with TRBD1. The CDR3 runs to 16 residues. Unmatched junction bases numbered 7, after V lost 4 bases and J lost 0 bases. CDR1 and CDR2 (germline): SGHRS, YFSETQ. The CDR3 is CASSPGTGTSTDTQYF. DNA of the CDR3: TGCGCCAGCAGCCCCGGGACAGGAACTAGCACAGATACGCAGTATTTT.

This clone came up once. The chain recombines TRBV5-1 with TRBJ2-7; 7 nucleotides align to TRBD1. The CDR3 extends over 15 amino acids. V lost 1 base, J lost 7 bases, and 11 bases stayed unmatched. In germline, CDR1 is SGHRS, CDR2 YFSETQ. The CDR3 here is CASSLRPTVQGEQYF. The CDR3 coding sequence is TGCGCCAGCAGCTTGCGACCGACCGTACAGGGGGAGCAGTACTTC.

There are a few counts of this clone. This rearrangement joins TRBV7-6 to TRBJ1-1, with 9 bases fitting TRBD1. The CDR3 has 15 amino acids. The V gene end was trimmed by 3 bases and the J gene end by 4 bases; junction bases not matched to a gene: 6. CDR1 SGHVS and CDR2 FNYEAQ come from the germline V gene. The CDR3 DNA reads TGTGCCAGCAGCTTGGGGGACAGGGCTGGCACTGAAGCTTTCTTT. Residues: CASSLGDRAGTEAFF.

The genes are TRBV5-1 and TRBJ1-2, with 7 bases that match TRBD1. After removal of 3 bases from V and 0 bases from J, the junction contained 8 bases not matched to a gene. This CDR3 has 16 residues. Germline V CDR1 and CDR2: SGHRS, YFSETQ. As DNA, the CDR3 is TGCGCCAGCAGCTCCGGGACAGCCGGAGCTAACTATGGCTACACCTTC. Its translation is CASSSGTAGANYGYTF.

This clone showed up just once. V is TRBV6-4 and J is TRBJ2-5; no clear D. Germline V gene lookup returns CDR1 MRHNA and CDR2 SNTAGT. The ends were cut back, 10 bases at V and 1 base at J, with 19 bases in the middle. The CDR3 runs 15 residues. The CDR3 spells CATVLGNLTQETQYF. In DNA, the CDR3 is TGTGCCACCGTATTGGGCAACCTTACCCAAGAGACCCAGTACTTC.

CDR3 nucleotide sequence: TGCGCCAGCAGTGTATCAGGGACAGATACGCAGTATTTT. Protein product: CASSVSGTDTQYF. The rearrangement links TRBV10-1 to TRBJ2-3; maybe TRBD1 (5 bases). The V gene lost 4 bases and the J gene lost 3 bases, with 8 bases spanning the gap. CDR1 is WNHNN and CDR2 is SYGVQD in the germline V gene (reference sequence). The CDR3 sequence is 13 residues long.

The J gene is TRBJ2-2, the V gene TRBV11-1, with 9 bases aligning to TRBD1. V dropped 5 bases and J dropped 6; count of bases not matched to a gene: 4. This CDR3 contains 14 residues. The V gene's germline CDR1 is SGHAT and CDR2 FQDESV (reference sequence). DNA for the CDR3: TGTGCCAGCAGCCGGAGACAGGGGGCCGGGGAGCTGTTTTTT. Translation gives CASSRRQGAGELFF.

CDR3 bases: TGCGCCAGCAGTAGCCCCTCCGGGGATACGCAGTATTTT. It specifies CASSSPSGDTQYF. The chain has TRBV4-1 and TRBJ2-3, with unresolved D. V was pared by 6 bases and J by 6 bases, with 13 bases between. Per germline, CDR1 MGHRA and CDR2 YSYEKL. This CDR3 is 13 amino acids long.

This clone was picked up a small number of times. This chain uses TRBV25-1 with TRBJ2-5, with TRBD1 as a possible D gene (5 bases). This CDR3 has 14 residues. Trimming stripped 2 bases from V and 4 bases from J, with 11 bases between. In germline, CDR1 is MGHDK, CDR2 SYGVNS. Written as DNA, the CDR3 is TGTGCCAGCAGTGAAAGAGGACACGGAGAGACCCAGTACTTC. Translated: CASSERGHGETQYF.

The chain combines TRBV6-5 with TRBJ2-7; 13 bases are shared with TRBD2. V lost 0 bases and J lost 4; bases outside the gene matches: 3. Looked up from germline, CDR1 is MNHEY and CDR2 is SVGAGI. The CDR3 runs to 16 residues. The CDR3 nucleotides are TGTGCCAGCAGTTACTCGGGACTAGCGGGATTTTACGAGCAGTACTTC. Protein product: CASSYSGLAGFYEQYF.

J is TRBJ1-1 and V is TRBV6-1, with D tentatively TRBD1 (5 bases). The germline V and J ends were trimmed by 11 bases and 4 bases, with 20 bases remaining between them. There are 14 residues in the CDR3. Germline lookup yields CDR1 MNHNS and CDR2 SASEGT. As DNA, the CDR3 is TGTGCCGTCGCGGGCAACACGGGGGGCACTGAAGCTTTCTTT. Protein: CAVAGNTGGTEAFF.

CDR3 sequence: CASSEGWERETQYF. CDR3 nucleotide sequence: TGTGCCAGCAGTGAGGGGTGGGAGAGGGAGACCCAGTACTTC. The V and J genes are TRBV2 and TRBJ2-5; D perhaps matches TRBD2 (5 bases). Germline CDR1 is SNHLY and CDR2 is FYNNEI. Trimming took 3 bases from V and 5 from J, leaving 13 bases between them. CDR3 length: 14 amino acids.

This clone appeared once. V and J are TRBV18 and TRBJ2-2, with 8 bases lining up with TRBD1. CDR1 and CDR2 (germline): KGHSH, LQKENI. The length of the CDR3 is 15 residues. J was trimmed by 0 bases and V by 3 bases; bases with no gene match: 0. CDR3 protein: CASSPDRANTGELFF. In DNA, the CDR3 is TGTGCCAGCTCACCGGACAGGGCGAACACCGGGGAGCTGTTTTTT.

The chain is built from TRBV19 and TRBJ1-5; 9 bases map to TRBD1. J was trimmed by 7 bases and V by 3 bases; bases with no gene match: 7. Germline CDR1 is LNHDA and CDR2 is SQIVND (reference sequence). The CDR3 is 15 residues long. The CDR3 spells CASSISQGALQPQHF. The CDR3, as DNA: TGTGCCAGTAGTATCTCACAGGGGGCCCTCCAGCCCCAGCATTTT. Full variable domain (missing parts from reference TRBV19 and TRBJ1-5): DGGITQSPKYLFRKEGQNVTLSCEQNLNHDAMYWYRQDPGQGLRLIYYSQIVNDFQKGDIAEGYSVSREKKESFPLTVTSAQKNPTAFYLCASSISQGALQPQHFGDGTRLSIL.

This chain joins TRBV18 and TRBJ2-7; tentatively, D is TRBD1 (5 bases). Between the trimmed V and J ends, which lost 1 base and 2 bases, there was a span of 9 bases. The CDR3 consists of 14 residues. Germline-derived CDR1 and CDR2 are KGHSH and LQKENI. The CDR3, as DNA: TGTGCCAGCTCACCACAGGACACGGCCTACGAGCAGTACTTC. Its translation is CASSPQDTAYEQYF. Supplemented by reference TRBV18 and TRBJ2-7, the full variable domain reads NAGVMQNPRHLVRRRGQEARLRCSPMKGHSHVYWYRQLPEEGLKFMVYLQKENIIDESGMPKERFSAEFPKEGPSILRIQQVVRGDSAAYFCASSPQDTAYEQYFGPGTRLTVT.

There are a few counts of this clone. The CDR3 region is CASSREGLAGRYEQYF. The DNA for the CDR3 is TGTGCCAGCAGCCGTGAAGGACTAGCGGGTCGGTACGAGCAGTACTTC. The chain links TRBV4-2 to TRBJ2-7; 11 bases are a match to TRBD2. Per the germline V gene, CDR1 is LGHNA and CDR2 is YNFKEQ. The CDR3 loop spans 16 amino acids. Trimming took 4 bases from V and 4 from J; bases not matched to a gene: 9.